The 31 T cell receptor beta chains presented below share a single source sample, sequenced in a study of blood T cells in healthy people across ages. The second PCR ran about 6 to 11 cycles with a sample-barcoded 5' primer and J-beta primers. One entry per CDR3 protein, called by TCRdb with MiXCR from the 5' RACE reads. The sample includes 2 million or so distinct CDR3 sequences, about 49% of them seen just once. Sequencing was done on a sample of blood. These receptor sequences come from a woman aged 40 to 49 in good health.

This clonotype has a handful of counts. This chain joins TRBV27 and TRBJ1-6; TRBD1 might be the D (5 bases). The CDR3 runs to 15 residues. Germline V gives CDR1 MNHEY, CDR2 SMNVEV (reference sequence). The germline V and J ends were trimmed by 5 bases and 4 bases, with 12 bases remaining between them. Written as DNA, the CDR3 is TGTGCCAGCAGTGATGGGACTCCTTATAATTCACCCCTCCACTTT. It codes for CASSDGTPYNSPLHF.

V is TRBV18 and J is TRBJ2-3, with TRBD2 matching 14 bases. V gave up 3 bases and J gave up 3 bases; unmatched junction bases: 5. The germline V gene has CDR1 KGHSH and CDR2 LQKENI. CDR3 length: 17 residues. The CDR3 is CASSPAGLAGGTDTQYF. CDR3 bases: TGTGCCAGCTCACCTGCCGGACTAGCGGGGGGAACAGATACGCAGTATTTT.

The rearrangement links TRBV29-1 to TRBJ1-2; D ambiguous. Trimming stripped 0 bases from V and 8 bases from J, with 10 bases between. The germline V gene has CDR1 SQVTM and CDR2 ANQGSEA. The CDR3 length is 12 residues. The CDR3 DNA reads TGCAGCGTTGAAGACCTAACGGAGGGCTACACCTTC. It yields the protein CSVEDLTEGYTF.

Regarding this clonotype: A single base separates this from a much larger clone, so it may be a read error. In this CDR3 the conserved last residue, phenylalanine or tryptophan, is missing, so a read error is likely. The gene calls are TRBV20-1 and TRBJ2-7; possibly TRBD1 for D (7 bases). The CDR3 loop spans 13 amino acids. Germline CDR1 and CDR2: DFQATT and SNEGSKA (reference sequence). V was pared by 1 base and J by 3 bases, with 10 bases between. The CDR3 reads CSARGQGGYEQYL. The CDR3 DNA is TGCAGTGCTAGAGGACAGGGAGGCTACGAGCAGTACTTA.

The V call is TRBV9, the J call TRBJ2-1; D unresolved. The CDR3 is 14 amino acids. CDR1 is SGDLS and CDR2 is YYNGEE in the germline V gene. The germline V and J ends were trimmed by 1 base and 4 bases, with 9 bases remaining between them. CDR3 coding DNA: TGTGCCAGCAGCGTATCTCTGGGGTACAATGAGCAGTTCTTC. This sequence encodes CASSVSLGYNEQFF.

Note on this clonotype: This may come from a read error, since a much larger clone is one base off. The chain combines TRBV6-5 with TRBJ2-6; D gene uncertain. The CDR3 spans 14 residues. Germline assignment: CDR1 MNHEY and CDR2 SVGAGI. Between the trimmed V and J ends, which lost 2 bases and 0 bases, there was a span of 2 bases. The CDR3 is CASSYASGANVLTF. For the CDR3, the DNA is TGTGCCAGCAGTTACGCCTCTGGGGCCAACGTCCTGACTTTC.

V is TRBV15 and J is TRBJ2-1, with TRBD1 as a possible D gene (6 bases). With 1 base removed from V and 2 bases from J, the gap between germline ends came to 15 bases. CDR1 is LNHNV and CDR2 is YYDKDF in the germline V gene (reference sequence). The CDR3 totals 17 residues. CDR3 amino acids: CATSRGGWQGTYNEQFF. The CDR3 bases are TGTGCCACCAGCAGAGGTGGTTGGCAGGGGACCTACAATGAGCAGTTCTTC.

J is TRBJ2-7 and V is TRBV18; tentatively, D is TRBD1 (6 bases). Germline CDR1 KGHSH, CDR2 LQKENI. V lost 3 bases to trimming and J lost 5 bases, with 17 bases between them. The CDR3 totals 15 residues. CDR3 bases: TGTGCCAGCTCACCGGGGGCCCTCGGTGGGGACGAGCAGTACTTC. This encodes CASSPGALGGDEQYF.

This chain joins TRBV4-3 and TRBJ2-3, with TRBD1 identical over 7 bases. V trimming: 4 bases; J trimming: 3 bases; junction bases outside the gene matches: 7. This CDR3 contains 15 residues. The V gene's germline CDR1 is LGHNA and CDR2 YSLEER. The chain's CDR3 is CASSPRRGLTDTQYF. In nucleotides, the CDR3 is TGCGCCAGCAGCCCGCGAAGGGGGCTTACAGATACGCAGTATTTT.

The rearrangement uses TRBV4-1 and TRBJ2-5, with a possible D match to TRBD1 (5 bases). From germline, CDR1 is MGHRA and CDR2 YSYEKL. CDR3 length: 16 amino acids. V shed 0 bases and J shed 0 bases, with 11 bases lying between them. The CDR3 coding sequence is TGCGCCAGCAGCCAAGAAGGGGCCCGAGACCAAGAGACCCAGTACTTC. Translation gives CASSQEGARDQETQYF.

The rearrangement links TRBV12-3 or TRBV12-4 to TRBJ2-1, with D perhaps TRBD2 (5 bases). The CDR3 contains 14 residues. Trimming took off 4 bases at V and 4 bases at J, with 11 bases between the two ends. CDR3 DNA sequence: TGTGCCAGCAGTTCTCGGACTCAATACAATGAGCAGTTCTTC. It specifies CASSSRTQYNEQFF.

The CDR3 nucleotides are TGTGCCACACAGGGTCGGGAATCCGGGGCCAACGTCCTGACTTTC. Protein product: CATQGRESGANVLTF. The chain couples TRBV24-1 to TRBJ2-6, with a possible D match to TRBD1 (6 bases). CDR1 KGHDR and CDR2 SFDVKD come from the germline V gene. V was shortened by 10 bases and J by 4 bases, with 16 bases between the two germline ends. This CDR3 has 15 residues.

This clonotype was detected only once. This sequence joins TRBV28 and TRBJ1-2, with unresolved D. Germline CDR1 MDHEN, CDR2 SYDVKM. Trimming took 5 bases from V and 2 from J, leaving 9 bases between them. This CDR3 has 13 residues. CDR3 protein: CASSGSPNYGYTF. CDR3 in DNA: TGTGCCAGCAGTGGCAGCCCCAACTATGGCTACACCTTC.

CDR3 amino acids: CSGVGGGEQYF. For the CDR3, the DNA is TGCAGCGGCGTTGGGGGGGGTGAGCAGTACTTC. The chain carries TRBV29-1 and TRBJ2-5; 7 bases are a match to TRBD2. Germline CDR1 SQVTM, CDR2 ANQGSEA. The CDR3 extends over 11 amino acids. J lost 11 bases, V lost 7 bases, and 10 bases had no gene match.

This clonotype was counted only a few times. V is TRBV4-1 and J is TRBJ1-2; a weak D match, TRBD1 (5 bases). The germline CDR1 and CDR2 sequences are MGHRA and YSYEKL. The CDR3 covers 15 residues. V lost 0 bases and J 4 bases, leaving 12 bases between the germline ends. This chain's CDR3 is CASSQDIGAVYGYTF. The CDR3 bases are TGCGCCAGCAGCCAAGATATAGGGGCGGTCTATGGCTACACCTTC.

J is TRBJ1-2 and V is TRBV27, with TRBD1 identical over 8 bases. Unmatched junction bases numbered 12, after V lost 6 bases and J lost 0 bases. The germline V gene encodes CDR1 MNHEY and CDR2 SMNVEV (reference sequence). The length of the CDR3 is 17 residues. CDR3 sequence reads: CASRHPGTGQPNYGYTF. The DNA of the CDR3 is TGTGCCAGCAGACACCCTGGGACAGGACAACCTAACTATGGCTACACCTTC.

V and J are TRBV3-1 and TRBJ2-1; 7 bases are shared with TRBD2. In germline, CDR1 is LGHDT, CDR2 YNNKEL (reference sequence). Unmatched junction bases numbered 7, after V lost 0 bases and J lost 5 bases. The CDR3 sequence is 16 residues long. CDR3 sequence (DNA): TGTGCCAGCAGCCAAGAGGGCACTAGCGTACACAATGAGCAGTTCTTC. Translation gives CASSQEGTSVHNEQFF.

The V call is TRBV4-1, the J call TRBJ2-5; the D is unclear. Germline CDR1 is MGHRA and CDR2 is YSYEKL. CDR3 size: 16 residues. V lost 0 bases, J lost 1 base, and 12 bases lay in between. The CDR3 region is CASSQDLGQIQETQYF. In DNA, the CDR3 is TGCGCCAGCAGCCAAGATCTCGGGCAGATCCAAGAGACCCAGTACTTC.

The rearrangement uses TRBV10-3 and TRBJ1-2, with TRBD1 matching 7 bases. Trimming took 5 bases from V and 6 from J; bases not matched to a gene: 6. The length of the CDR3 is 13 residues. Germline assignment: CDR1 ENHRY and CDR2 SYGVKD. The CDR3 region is CAISTKDRNGYTF. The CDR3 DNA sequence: TGTGCCATCAGTACTAAGGACAGGAATGGCTACACCTTC.

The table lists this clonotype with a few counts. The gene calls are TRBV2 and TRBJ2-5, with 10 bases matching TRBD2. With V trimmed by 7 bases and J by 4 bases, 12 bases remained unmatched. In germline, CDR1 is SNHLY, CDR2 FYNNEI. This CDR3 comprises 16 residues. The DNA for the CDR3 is TGTGCCAGCATGGGACGAGCGGGGGGGCCAGGAGAGACCCAGTACTTC. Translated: CASMGRAGGPGETQYF.

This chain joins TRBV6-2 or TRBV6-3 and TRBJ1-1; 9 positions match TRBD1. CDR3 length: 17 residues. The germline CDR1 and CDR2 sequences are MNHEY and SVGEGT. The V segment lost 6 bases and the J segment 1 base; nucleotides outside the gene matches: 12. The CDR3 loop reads CASRDHRGQERNTEAFF. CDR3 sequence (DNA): TGTGCCAGCAGGGACCACAGGGGGCAGGAGAGGAACACTGAAGCTTTCTTT.

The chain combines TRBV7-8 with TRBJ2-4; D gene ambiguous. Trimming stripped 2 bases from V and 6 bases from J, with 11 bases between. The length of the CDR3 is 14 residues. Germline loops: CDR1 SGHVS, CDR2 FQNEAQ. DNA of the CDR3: TGTGCCAGCAGCTTATTGTTCAGTTTAAACATTCAGTACTTC. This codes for CASSLLFSLNIQYF.

CDR3 in amino acids: CASSPDRVEPQHF. In DNA form, the CDR3 reads TGTGCCAGCAGCCCTGACAGGGTGGAGCCCCAGCATTTT. The J gene is TRBJ1-5, the V gene TRBV7-2; 7 bases fit TRBD1. The germline gives CDR1 SGHTA, CDR2 FQGNSA. Unmatched junction bases numbered 6, after V lost 5 bases and J lost 8 bases. The CDR3 runs 13 residues.

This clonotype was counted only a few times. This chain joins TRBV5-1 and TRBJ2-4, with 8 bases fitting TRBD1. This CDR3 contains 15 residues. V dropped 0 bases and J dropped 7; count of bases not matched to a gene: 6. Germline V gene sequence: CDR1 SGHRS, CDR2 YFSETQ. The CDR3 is CASSLAQGAINIQYF. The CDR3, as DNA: TGCGCCAGCAGCTTGGCCCAGGGGGCGATTAACATTCAGTACTTC.

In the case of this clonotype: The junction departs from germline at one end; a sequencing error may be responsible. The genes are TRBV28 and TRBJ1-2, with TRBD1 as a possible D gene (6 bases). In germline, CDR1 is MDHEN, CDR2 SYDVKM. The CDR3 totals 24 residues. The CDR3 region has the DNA TGTGCCAGCAGTTTATATATCTGGCGGGGGGCTGGCCTGCCTTGGGGTAAATCTAACCATGGCTACACCTTC. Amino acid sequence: CASSLYIWRGAGLPWGKSNHGYTF.

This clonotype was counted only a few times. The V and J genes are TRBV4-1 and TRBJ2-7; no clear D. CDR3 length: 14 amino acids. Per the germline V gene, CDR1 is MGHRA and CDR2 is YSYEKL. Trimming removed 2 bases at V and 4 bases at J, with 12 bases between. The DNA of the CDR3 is TGCGCCAGCAGCCAATCCCTCGGCCTTTACGAGCAGTACTTC. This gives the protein CASSQSLGLYEQYF.

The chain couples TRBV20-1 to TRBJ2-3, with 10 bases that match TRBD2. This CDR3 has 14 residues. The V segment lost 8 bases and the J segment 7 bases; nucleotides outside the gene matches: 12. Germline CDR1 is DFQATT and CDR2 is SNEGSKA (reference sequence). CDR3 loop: CSLPLAGGGNTQYF. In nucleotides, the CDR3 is TGCAGTTTACCTTTAGCGGGGGGAGGAAATACGCAGTATTTT.

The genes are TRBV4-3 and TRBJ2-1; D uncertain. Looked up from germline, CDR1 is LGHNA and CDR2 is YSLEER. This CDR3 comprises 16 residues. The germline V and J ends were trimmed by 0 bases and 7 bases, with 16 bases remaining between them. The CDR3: CASSQDLEGMGNEQFF. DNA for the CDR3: TGCGCCAGCAGCCAAGATCTAGAAGGGATGGGTAATGAGCAGTTCTTC.

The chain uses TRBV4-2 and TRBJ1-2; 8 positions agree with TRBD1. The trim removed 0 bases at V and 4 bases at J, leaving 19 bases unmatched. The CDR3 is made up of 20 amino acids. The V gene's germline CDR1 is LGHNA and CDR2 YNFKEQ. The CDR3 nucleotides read TGTGCCAGCAGCCAAGATAAGGGCGGAGGGCAGGGGGCGGATCTCTATGGCTACACCTTC. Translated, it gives CASSQDKGGGQGADLYGYTF.

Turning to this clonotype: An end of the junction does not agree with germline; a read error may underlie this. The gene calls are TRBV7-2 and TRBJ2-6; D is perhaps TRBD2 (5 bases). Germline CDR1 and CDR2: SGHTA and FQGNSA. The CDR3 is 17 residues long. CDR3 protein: CAGSLAPRDSGANVLTF. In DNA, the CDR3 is TGTGCCGGCAGCTTAGCACCTCGGGATTCTGGGGCCAACGTCCTGACTTTC.

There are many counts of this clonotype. The CDR3: CASTLAGGWTQYF. CDR3 sequence (DNA): TGTGCCAGCACATTAGCGGGGGGGTGGACCCAGTACTTC. The chain joins TRBV12-3 or TRBV12-4 to TRBJ2-5; TRBD2 matches 11 bases. With V trimmed by 7 bases and J by 7 bases, 5 bases remained unmatched. The CDR3 sequence is 13 residues long.